Shown below are 23 T cell receptor beta chains from a single sample sequenced in a study of shared clonotypes between healthy human individuals. The assay was immunoSEQ multiplex PCR, and TCRdb's table has in-frame clones only and misses some. This sample has 450,000 to 600,000 clones, with around 74% found just once. The specimen was PBMCs. The source of these receptors is a woman in her thirties or forties in good health. Some clones in this sample may be carry-over from other donors' samples.

In its sample, this clone was seen a few times. The chain joins TRBV2 to TRBJ1-1, with TRBD1 matching over 8 bases. With V trimmed by 7 bases and J by 3 bases, 7 bases remained unmatched. Germline V gene data show CDR1 as SNHLY and CDR2 as FYNNEI. The length of the CDR3 is 14 residues. For the CDR3, the DNA is TGTGCCAGCAACTTTGACAGGGGCGACACTGAAGCTTTCTTT. This codes for CASNFDRGDTEAFF.

This clone was recorded at least ten times. The chain uses TRBV30 and TRBJ2-6, with a weak D call TRBD1 (6 bases). CDR1 is GTSNPN, CDR2 SVGIG, per germline (reference sequence). The V and J ends lost 2 bases and 2 bases respectively, with 13 bases between them. The CDR3 spans 16 residues. The CDR3 spells CAWSKLWGPGANVLTF. For the CDR3, the DNA is TGTGCCTGGAGTAAATTATGGGGGCCTGGGGCCAACGTCCTGACTTTC.

This rearrangement joins TRBV28 to TRBJ1-2; tentatively, D is TRBD1 (6 bases). The V gene's germline CDR1 is MDHEN and CDR2 SYDVKM. There are 14 residues in the CDR3. V was cut by 6 bases and J by 4 bases, with 15 bases left in between. CDR3 sequence (DNA): TGTGCCAGCAGGGTACCACAGGGTGGCTATGGCTACACCTTC. Translating gives CASRVPQGGYGYTF.

This clone was recorded once. The chain is built from TRBV30 and TRBJ2-5; TRBD1 aligns across 8 bases. The end of the DNA is better explained by TRBJ2-7, so the J call may be wrong. CDR1 GTSNPN and CDR2 SVGIG come from the germline V gene (reference sequence). The CDR3 contains 12 residues. The CDR3 here is CAGQQGGYEQYF. The DNA for the CDR3 is TGTGCCGGTCAACAGGGGGGCTACGAGCAGTACTTC.

The chain joins TRBV4-3 to TRBJ2-3; TRBD2 agrees at 9 bases. With 4 bases clipped from V and 3 bases from J, the junction kept 11 bases outside the gene matches. CDR3 size: 17 residues. Germline loops: CDR1 LGHNA, CDR2 YSLEER. CDR3 sequence: CASSLLLSSGRTDTQYF. The CDR3 DNA follows: TGCGCCAGCAGCCTCCTCCTGAGTAGCGGGAGAACAGATACGCAGTATTTT.

This chain joins TRBV7-9 and TRBJ1-5; no definite D call. The V gene's germline CDR1 is SEHNR and CDR2 FQNEAQ (reference sequence). The V and J ends lost 2 bases and 9 bases respectively, with 14 bases between them. The CDR3 contains 14 residues. The CDR3 DNA reads as TGTGCCAGCAGCTTATCATCCCGCGCTGGGCCCCAGCATTTT. This encodes CASSLSSRAGPQHF.

The V call is TRBV28, the J call TRBJ2-1; no firm D call. The CDR3 has 18 amino acids. Trimming removed 5 bases at V and 0 bases at J, with 20 bases between. The germline V gene has CDR1 MDHEN and CDR2 SYDVKM. The CDR3 region is CASSPSLGTSSSYNEQFF. CDR3 sequence (DNA): TGTGCCAGCAGTCCCTCGTTGGGTACCTCGAGCTCCTACAATGAGCAGTTCTTC.

The chain is built from TRBV5-1 and TRBJ2-2, with a possible D match to TRBD1 (7 bases). The CDR3 contains 17 residues. CDR1 is SGHRS and CDR2 is YFSETQ in the germline V gene. V dropped 3 bases and J dropped 0 bases, with 15 bases sitting between them. The CDR3 DNA is TGCGCCAGCAGCTCCCCCAGGGGGGCCTCGAACACCGGGGAGCTGTTTTTT. Protein sequence: CASSSPRGASNTGELFF.

The chain employs TRBV29-1 and TRBJ2-7; D call uncertain. V was trimmed by 2 bases and J by 4 bases, leaving 12 bases between them. CDR1 and CDR2 from the germline V gene are SQVTM and ANQGSEA. CDR3 length equals 13 residues. This CDR3 reads CSVEPRARYEQYF. Written as DNA, the CDR3 is TGCAGCGTTGAACCTCGGGCCCGATACGAGCAGTACTTC.

This chain links TRBV13 with TRBJ2-6; no clear D gene. V was cut by 4 bases and J by 0 bases, with 7 bases left in between. Germline-derived CDR1 and CDR2 are PRHDT and FYEKMQ (reference sequence). The CDR3 is made up of 15 amino acids. DNA for the CDR3: TGTGCCAGCAGCTCGGAACGCTCTGGGGCCAACGTCCTGACTTTC. Amino acids: CASSSERSGANVLTF.

The chain uses TRBV5-1 and TRBJ2-1, with 13 nucleotides matching TRBD2. Germline CDR1 and CDR2: SGHRS and YFSETQ. Trimming at V came to 4 bases and at J to 10 bases, leaving 8 bases not matched to a gene. The CDR3 has 15 amino acids. CDR3 sequence: CASSPGTSGEGEQFF. The CDR3 DNA follows: TGCGCCAGCAGCCCGGGGACTAGCGGGGAAGGGGAGCAGTTCTTC.

V usage is TRBV4-2 and J usage is TRBJ2-4; D gene unclear. CDR1 is LGHNA and CDR2 is YNFKEQ in the germline V gene. V was pared by 0 bases and J by 1 base, with 13 bases between. The CDR3 spans 17 residues. The CDR3 protein is CASSQDPGLLAKNIQYF. The CDR3 DNA follows: TGTGCCAGCAGCCAAGATCCGGGCCTACTGGCCAAAAACATTCAGTACTTC.

The chain is built from TRBV7-7 and TRBJ2-7; weak D call: TRBD2 (6 bases). The germline V gene has CDR1 SSHAT and CDR2 FNYEAQ (reference sequence). V gave up 3 bases and J gave up 7 bases, with 19 bases separating them. The CDR3 sequence is 15 residues long. CDR3 nucleotide sequence: TGTGCCAGCAGCTTGGGGGTAGCGGTTCTCGGTGAGCAGTACTTC. Translation gives CASSLGVAVLGEQYF. Variable domain in full (rest from reference TRBV7-7 and TRBJ2-7): GAGVSQSPRYKVTKRGQDVTLRCDPISSHATLYWYQQALGQGPEFLTYFNYEAQPDKSGLPSDRFSAERPEGSISTLTIQRTEQRDSAMYRCASSLGVAVLGEQYFGPGTRLTVT.

The chain links TRBV5-6 to TRBJ1-2; D is ambiguous. The V and J ends lost 0 bases and 5 bases respectively, with 11 bases between them. The CDR3 is made up of 14 amino acids. Germline CDR1 is SGHDT and CDR2 is YYEEEE. The chain's CDR3 is CASSLVGENYGYTF. The CDR3 DNA sequence: TGTGCCAGCAGCTTGGTAGGAGAAAATTATGGCTACACCTTC.

V gene TRBV29-1 combines with J gene TRBJ2-3; unclear D gene. Trimming took off 1 base at V and 4 bases at J, with 9 bases between the two ends. Germline assignment: CDR1 SQVTM and CDR2 ANQGSEA. CDR3 length: 13 residues. CDR3 protein: CSVEGPKPDTQYF. The CDR3 DNA follows: TGCAGCGTTGAAGGCCCCAAGCCAGATACGCAGTATTTT.

The chain couples TRBV9 to TRBJ1-2, with D possibly being TRBD1 (6 bases). V gave up 0 bases and J gave up 2 bases, with 11 bases separating them. This CDR3 has 15 amino acids. Per the germline V gene, CDR1 is SGDLS and CDR2 is YYNGEE. The CDR3 region is CASSVDGGPNYGYTF. CDR3 sequence (DNA): TGTGCCAGCAGCGTAGATGGGGGCCCCAACTATGGCTACACCTTC. The full variable domain, its missing parts supplied by reference TRBV9 and TRBJ1-2, is DSGVTQTPKHLITATGQRVTLRCSPRSGDLSVYWYQQSLDQGLQFLIQYYNGEERAKGNILERFSAQQFPDLHSELNLSSLELGDSALYFCASSVDGGPNYGYTFGSGTRLTVV.

The gene calls are TRBV6-1 and TRBJ2-7; TRBD2 matches at 7 bases. Trimming cost V 8 bases and J 3 bases; bases outside gene matches: 7. Per the germline V gene, CDR1 is MNHNS and CDR2 is SASEGT. The CDR3 covers 13 residues. CDR3 coding DNA: TGTGCCAGCTTCACAGCGGGACTCTACGAGCAGTACTTC. Amino acids: CASFTAGLYEQYF.

As for this clone: The sample carries other DNA sequences with the same CDR3. This sequence joins TRBV5-1 and TRBJ2-1, with D uncertain. Trimming cost V 0 bases and J 5 bases, with 6 bases left between them. This CDR3 is built from 13 residues. Germline lookup yields CDR1 SGHRS and CDR2 YFSETQ. CDR3 in amino acids: CASSLGLNNEQFF. The CDR3 region has the DNA TGCGCCAGCAGCTTGGGCCTGAACAATGAGCAGTTCTTC.

The chain is built from TRBV18 and TRBJ1-5, with unresolved D. Germline V lookup: CDR1 KGHSH, CDR2 LQKENI. The CDR3 totals 15 residues. With 5 bases removed from V and 2 bases from J, the gap between germline ends came to 13 bases. In DNA form, the CDR3 reads TGTGCCAGCTCATTCGGGCCTGGAGGCAATCAGCCCCAGCATTTT. Its protein product is CASSFGPGGNQPQHF.

The chain carries TRBV7-2 and TRBJ1-2; the D gene is possibly TRBD1 (5 bases). Trimming took off 5 bases at V and 2 bases at J, with 15 bases between the two ends. The germline V gene has CDR1 SGHTA and CDR2 FQGNSA. The CDR3 has 15 amino acids. The CDR3 DNA reads TGTGCCAGCAGCCCCCCAAGGGGCGACAACTATGGCTACACCTTC. Amino acids: CASSPPRGDNYGYTF.

V usage is TRBV4-2 and J usage is TRBJ2-3; TRBD2 matches 9 bases. V dropped 3 bases and J dropped 3; count of bases not matched to a gene: 13. The CDR3 is 18 amino acids. The germline V gene encodes CDR1 LGHNA and CDR2 YNFKEQ. The DNA for the CDR3 is TGTGCCAGCAGCCACCGAAGTTCACTAGCGGGTTTAACAGATACGCAGTATTTT. The encoded protein is CASSHRSSLAGLTDTQYF.

This chain uses TRBV5-1 with TRBJ2-2; D gene ambiguous. Trimming cost V 0 bases and J 4 bases, with 10 bases left between them. The CDR3 is 15 amino acids. Germline V gene sequence: CDR1 SGHRS, CDR2 YFSETQ. The CDR3 region has the DNA TGCGCCAGCAGCTTGGGGAGCCAGAGCACCGGGGAGCTGTTTTTT. Translating gives CASSLGSQSTGELFF.

This CDR3 is CASKRDFSNSYEQYF. DNA for the CDR3: TGTGCCAGCAAACGGGACTTCTCCAACTCCTACGAGCAGTACTTC. The V call is TRBV5-4, the J call TRBJ2-7; a possible D gene is TRBD2 (6 bases). CDR1 SGHNT and CDR2 YYREEE come from the germline V gene (reference sequence). Trimming cost V 6 bases and J 0 bases, with 16 bases left between them. This CDR3 spans 15 amino acids.